These 4 T cell receptor beta chains were all obtained from the same sample, sequenced in a study of blood T cell repertoires in COVID-19. The protocol was immunoSEQ multiplex PCR, while the TCRdb copy is restricted to in-frame clones and leaves out a portion. This table holds roughly 84,000 clones, approximately 80% found once. Sequenced input: peripheral blood. These TCRs come from a woman aged 35 to 49 with active or convalescent COVID-19.

The chain carries TRBV24-1 and TRBJ1-2; D is possibly TRBD1 (6 bases). CDR3 length: 16 residues. CDR1 is KGHDR and CDR2 is SFDVKD in the germline V gene. V dropped 9 bases and J dropped 3 bases, with 22 bases sitting between them. CDR3 loop: CATPPGQTLPDYGYTF. CDR3 DNA sequence: TGTGCCACCCCCCCGGGACAAACCTTACCAGACTATGGCTACACCTTC.

The rearrangement joins TRBV4-2 to TRBJ2-3; TRBD2 matches at 12 bases. Germline assignment: CDR1 LGHNA and CDR2 YNFKEQ. The CDR3 sequence is 18 residues long. Trimming took 6 bases from V and 0 from J; bases not matched to a gene: 10. CDR3 sequence (DNA): TGTGCCAGCAGTCATCTAGCGGGGGGGCCGGGAAGCACAGATACGCAGTATTTT. It specifies CASSHLAGGPGSTDTQYF.

This chain uses TRBV16 with TRBJ2-3; D is possibly TRBD2 (6 bases). V was pared by 0 bases and J by 6 bases, with 13 bases between. The length of the CDR3 is 15 residues. Germline CDR1 and CDR2: KGHSY and FQNENV. In DNA, the CDR3 is TGTGCCAGCAGCCAATCCCGGCTAGCGAGCGATACGCAGTATTTT. Protein: CASSQSRLASDTQYF.

There are a few counts of this clone. The chain uses TRBV10-3 and TRBJ1-2, with TRBD1 as a possible D gene (5 bases). The V end lost 0 bases, the J end lost 2 bases, and 7 bases lay between the germline ends. The CDR3 is 14 residues long. CDR1 and CDR2 (germline): ENHRY, SYGVKD. CDR3 protein: CAISESRGNYGYTF. The CDR3, as DNA: TGTGCCATCAGTGAGTCTCGGGGGAACTATGGCTACACCTTC.